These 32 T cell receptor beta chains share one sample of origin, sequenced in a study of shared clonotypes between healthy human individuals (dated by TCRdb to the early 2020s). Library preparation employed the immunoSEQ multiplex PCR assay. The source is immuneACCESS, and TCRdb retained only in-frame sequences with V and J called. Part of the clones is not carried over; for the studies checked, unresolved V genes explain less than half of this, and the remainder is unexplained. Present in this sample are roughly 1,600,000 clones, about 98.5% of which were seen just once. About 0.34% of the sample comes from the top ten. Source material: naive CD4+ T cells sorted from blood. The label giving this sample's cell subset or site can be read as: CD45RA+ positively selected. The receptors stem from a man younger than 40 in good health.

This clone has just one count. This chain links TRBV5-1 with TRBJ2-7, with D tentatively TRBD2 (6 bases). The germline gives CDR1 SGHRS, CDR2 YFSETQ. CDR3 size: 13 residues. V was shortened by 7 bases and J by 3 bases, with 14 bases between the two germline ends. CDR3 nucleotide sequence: TGCGCCAGCGCGCGGGGTTCGGACTACGAGCAGTACTTC. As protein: CASARGSDYEQYF.

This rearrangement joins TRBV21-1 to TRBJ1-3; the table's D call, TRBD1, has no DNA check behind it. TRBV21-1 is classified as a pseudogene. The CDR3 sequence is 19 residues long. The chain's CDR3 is CASSNLRGTGGAEGNTIYF. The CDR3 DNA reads TGTGCCAGCAGCAATCTCCGGGGGACAGGGGGCGCCGAAGGAAACACCATATATTTT.

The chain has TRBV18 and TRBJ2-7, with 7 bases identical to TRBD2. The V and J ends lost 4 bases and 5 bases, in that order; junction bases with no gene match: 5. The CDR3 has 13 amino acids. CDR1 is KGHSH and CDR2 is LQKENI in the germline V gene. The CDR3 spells CASSLRRGDEQYF. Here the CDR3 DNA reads TGTGCCAGCTCACTCCGCCGGGGGGACGAGCAGTACTTC.

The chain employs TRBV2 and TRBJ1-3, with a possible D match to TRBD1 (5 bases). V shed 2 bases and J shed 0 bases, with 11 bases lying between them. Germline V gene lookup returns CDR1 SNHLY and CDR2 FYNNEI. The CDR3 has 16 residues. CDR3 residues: CASSEKGLRSGNTIYF. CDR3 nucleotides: TGTGCCAGCAGTGAAAAGGGGCTTCGCTCTGGAAACACCATATATTTT. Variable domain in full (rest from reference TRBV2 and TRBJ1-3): EPEVTQTPSHQVTQMGQEVILRCVPISNHLYFYWYRQILGQKVEFLVSFYNNEISEKSEIFDDQFSVERPDGSNFTLKIRSTKLEDSAMYFCASSEKGLRSGNTIYFGEGSWLTVV.

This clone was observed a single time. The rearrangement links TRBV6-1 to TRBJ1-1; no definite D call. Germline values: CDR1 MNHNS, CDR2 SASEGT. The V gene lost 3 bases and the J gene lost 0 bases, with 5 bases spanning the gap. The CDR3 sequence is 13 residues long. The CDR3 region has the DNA TGTGCCAGCAGTGACAAGATGAACACTGAAGCTTTCTTT. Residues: CASSDKMNTEAFF.

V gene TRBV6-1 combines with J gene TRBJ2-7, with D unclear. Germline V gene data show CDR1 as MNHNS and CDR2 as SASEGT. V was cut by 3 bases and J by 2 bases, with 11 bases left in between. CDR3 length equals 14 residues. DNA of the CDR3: TGTGCCAGCAGTGACACGGGCTTGCCCTACGAGCAGTACTTC. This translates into CASSDTGLPYEQYF.

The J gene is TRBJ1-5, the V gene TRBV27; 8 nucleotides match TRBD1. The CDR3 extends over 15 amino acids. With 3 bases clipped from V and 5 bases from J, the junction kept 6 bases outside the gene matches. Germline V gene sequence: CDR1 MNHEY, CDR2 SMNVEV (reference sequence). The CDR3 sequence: CASSFGQGFYQPQHF. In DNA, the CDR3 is TGTGCCAGCAGTTTCGGACAGGGCTTCTATCAGCCCCAGCATTTT.

The CDR3 nucleotides read TGTGCCAGTAGTAAACAGGGGACTGGAAACACCATATATTTT. This encodes CASSKQGTGNTIYF. This chain uses TRBV19 with TRBJ1-3, with 7 bases lining up with TRBD1. V was clipped by 4 bases and J by 2 bases; unmatched bases: 2. The CDR3 is 14 amino acids. In germline, CDR1 is LNHDA, CDR2 SQIVND (reference sequence).

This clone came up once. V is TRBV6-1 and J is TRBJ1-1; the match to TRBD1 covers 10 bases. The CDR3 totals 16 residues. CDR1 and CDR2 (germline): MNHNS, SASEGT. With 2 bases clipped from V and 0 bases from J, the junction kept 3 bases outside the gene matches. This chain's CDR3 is CASSEWDRGLNTEAFF. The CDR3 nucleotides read TGTGCCAGCAGTGAATGGGACAGGGGCCTGAACACTGAAGCTTTCTTT.

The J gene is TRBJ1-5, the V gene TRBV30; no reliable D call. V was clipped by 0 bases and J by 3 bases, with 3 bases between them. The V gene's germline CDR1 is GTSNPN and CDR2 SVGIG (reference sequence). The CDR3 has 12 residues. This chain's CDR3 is CAWSVNNQPQHF. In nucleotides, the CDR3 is TGTGCCTGGAGTGTAAACAATCAGCCCCAGCATTTT.

For the CDR3, the DNA is TGTGCCAGTAGAAATCAGGGCCCGGTCACCGGGGAGCTGTTTTTT. Translating gives CASRNQGPVTGELFF. The gene calls are TRBV19 and TRBJ2-2, with a tentative D call TRBD1 (5 bases). Germline CDR1 is LNHDA and CDR2 is SQIVND (reference sequence). The CDR3 covers 15 residues. V was pared by 6 bases and J by 4 bases, with 15 bases between. Full variable domain (rest looked up from reference TRBV19 and TRBJ2-2): DGGITQSPKYLFRKEGQNVTLSCEQNLNHDAMYWYRQDPGQGLRLIYYSQIVNDFQKGDIAEGYSVSREKKESFPLTVTSAQKNPTAFYLCASRNQGPVTGELFFGEGSRLTVL.

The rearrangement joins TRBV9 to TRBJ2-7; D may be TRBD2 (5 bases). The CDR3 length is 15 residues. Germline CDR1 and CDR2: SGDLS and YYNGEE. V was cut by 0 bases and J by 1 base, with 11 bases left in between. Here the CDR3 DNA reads TGTGCCAGCAGCGTAGAGAGCGGCGCGTCCTACGAGCAGTACTTC. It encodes CASSVESGASYEQYF.

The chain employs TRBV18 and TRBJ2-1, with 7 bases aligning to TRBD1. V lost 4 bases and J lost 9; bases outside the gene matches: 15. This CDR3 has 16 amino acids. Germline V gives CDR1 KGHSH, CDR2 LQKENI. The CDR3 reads CASSLRPTTGVGEQFF. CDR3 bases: TGTGCCAGCTCACTCCGCCCTACTACAGGGGTGGGTGAGCAGTTCTTC. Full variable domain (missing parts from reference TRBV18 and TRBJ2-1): NAGVMQNPRHLVRRRGQEARLRCSPMKGHSHVYWYRQLPEEGLKFMVYLQKENIIDESGMPKERFSAEFPKEGPSILRIQQVVRGDSAAYFCASSLRPTTGVGEQFFGPGTRLTVL.

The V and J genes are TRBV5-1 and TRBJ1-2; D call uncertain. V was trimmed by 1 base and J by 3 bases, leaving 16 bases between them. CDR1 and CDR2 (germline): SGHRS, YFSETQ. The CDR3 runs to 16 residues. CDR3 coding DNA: TGCGCCAGCAGCTTGAATATCCCACCGACGGACTATGGCTACACCTTC. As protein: CASSLNIPPTDYGYTF.

The CDR3 reads CASSQGFGLRGEQFF. For the CDR3, the DNA is TGTGCCAGCAGTCAAGGGTTCGGACTCAGGGGTGAGCAGTTCTTC. This chain joins TRBV6-5 and TRBJ2-1, with a weak D call TRBD1 (6 bases). The V end lost 5 bases, the J end lost 9 bases, and 20 bases lay between the germline ends. This CDR3 comprises 15 residues. Germline CDR1 is MNHEY and CDR2 is SVGAGI.

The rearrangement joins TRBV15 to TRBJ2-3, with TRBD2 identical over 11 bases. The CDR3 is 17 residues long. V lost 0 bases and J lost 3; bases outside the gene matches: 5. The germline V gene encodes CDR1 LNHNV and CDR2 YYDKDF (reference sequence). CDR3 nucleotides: TGTGCCACCAGCAGAGATAAACTAGCGGGAGTAACAGATACGCAGTATTTT. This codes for CATSRDKLAGVTDTQYF. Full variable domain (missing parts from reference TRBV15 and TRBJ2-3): DAMVIQNPRYQVTQFGKPVTLSCSQTLNHNVMYWYQQKSSQAPKLLFHYYDKDFNNEADTPDNFQSRRPNTSFCFLDIRSPGLGDTAMYLCATSRDKLAGVTDTQYFGPGTRLTVL.

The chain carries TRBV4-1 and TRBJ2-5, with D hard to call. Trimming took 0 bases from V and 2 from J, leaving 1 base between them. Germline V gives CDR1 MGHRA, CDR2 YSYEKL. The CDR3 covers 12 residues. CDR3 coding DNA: TGCGCCAGCAGCCAAGAACAAGAGACCCAGTACTTC. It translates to CASSQEQETQYF.

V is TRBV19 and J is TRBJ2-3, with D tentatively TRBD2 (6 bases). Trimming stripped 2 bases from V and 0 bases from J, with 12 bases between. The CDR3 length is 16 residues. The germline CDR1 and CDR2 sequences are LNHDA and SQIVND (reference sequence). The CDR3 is CASSIIAVSSTDTQYF. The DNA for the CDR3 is TGTGCCAGTAGTATAATAGCGGTCTCTAGCACAGATACGCAGTATTTT.

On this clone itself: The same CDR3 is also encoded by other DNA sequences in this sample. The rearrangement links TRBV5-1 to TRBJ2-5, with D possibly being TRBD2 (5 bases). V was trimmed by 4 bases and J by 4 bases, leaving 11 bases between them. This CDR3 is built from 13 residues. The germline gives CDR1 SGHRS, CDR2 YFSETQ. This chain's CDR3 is CASSPGGVETQYF. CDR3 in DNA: TGCGCCAGCAGCCCCGGAGGCGTAGAGACCCAGTACTTC.

CDR3 nucleotides: TGTGCCAGCAAGGTCCTTGGGGAAGGCACTGAAGCTTTCTTT. Translated, it gives CASKVLGEGTEAFF. This sequence joins TRBV6-5 and TRBJ1-1; D unclear. V gave up 7 bases and J gave up 4 bases, with 16 bases separating them. This CDR3 has 14 residues. The germline gives CDR1 MNHEY, CDR2 SVGAGI.

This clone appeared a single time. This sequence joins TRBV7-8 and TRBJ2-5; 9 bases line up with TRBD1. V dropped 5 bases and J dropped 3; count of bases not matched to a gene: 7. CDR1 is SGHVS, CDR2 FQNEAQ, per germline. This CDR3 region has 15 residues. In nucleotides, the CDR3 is TGTGCCAGCAGCGCACCGGGACAGGGTGAAGAGACCCAGTACTTC. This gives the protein CASSAPGQGEETQYF.

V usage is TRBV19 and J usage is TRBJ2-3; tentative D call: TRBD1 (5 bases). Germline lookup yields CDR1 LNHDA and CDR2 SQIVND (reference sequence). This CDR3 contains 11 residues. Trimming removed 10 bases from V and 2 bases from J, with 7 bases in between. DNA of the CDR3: TGTGCCACCAGGGACACAGATACGCAGTATTTT. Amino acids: CATRDTDTQYF.

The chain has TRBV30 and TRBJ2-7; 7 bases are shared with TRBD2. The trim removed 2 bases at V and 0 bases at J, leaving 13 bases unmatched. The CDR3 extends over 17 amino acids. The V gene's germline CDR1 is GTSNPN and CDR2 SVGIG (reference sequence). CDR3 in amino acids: CAWSWRGPSGDSYEQYF. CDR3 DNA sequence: TGTGCCTGGAGTTGGCGGGGTCCTAGCGGAGACTCCTACGAGCAGTACTTC.

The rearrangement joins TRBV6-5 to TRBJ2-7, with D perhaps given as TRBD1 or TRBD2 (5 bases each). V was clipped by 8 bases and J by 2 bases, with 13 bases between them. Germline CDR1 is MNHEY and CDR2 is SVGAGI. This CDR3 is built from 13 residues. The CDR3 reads CASGRDLPYEQYF. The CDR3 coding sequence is TGTGCCAGCGGCCGGGACCTACCCTACGAGCAGTACTTC.

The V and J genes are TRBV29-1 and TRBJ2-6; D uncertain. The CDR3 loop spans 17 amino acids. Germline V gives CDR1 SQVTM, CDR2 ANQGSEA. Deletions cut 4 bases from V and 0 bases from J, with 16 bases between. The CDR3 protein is CSVAGGAETSGANVLTF. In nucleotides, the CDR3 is TGCAGCGTTGCGGGTGGCGCAGAAACCTCTGGGGCCAACGTCCTGACTTTC.

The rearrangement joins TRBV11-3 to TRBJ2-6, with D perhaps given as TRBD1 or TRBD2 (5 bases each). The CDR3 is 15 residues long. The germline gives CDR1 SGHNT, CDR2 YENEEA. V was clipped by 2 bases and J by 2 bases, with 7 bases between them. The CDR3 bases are TGTGCCAGCAGCTTAAGAGGGGCTGGGGCCAACGTCCTGACTTTC. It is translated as CASSLRGAGANVLTF.

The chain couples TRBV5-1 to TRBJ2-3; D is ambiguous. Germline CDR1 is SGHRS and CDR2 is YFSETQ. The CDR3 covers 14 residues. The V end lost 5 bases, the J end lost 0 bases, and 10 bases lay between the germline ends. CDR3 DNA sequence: TGCGCCAGCAGTACGGACCCGAGCACAGATACGCAGTATTTT. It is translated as CASSTDPSTDTQYF.

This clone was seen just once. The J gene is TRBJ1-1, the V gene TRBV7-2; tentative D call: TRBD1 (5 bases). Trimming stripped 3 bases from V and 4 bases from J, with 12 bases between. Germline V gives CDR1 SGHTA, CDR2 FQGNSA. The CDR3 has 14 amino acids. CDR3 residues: CASSFAGRATEAFF. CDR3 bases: TGTGCCAGCAGCTTCGCAGGGCGCGCCACTGAAGCTTTCTTT.

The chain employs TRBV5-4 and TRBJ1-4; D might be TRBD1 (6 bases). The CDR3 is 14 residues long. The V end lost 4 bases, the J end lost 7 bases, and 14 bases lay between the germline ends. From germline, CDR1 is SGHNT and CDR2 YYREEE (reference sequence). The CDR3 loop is CASSDQGGGEKLFF. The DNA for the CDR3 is TGTGCCAGCAGCGATCAAGGGGGGGGTGAAAAACTGTTTTTT.

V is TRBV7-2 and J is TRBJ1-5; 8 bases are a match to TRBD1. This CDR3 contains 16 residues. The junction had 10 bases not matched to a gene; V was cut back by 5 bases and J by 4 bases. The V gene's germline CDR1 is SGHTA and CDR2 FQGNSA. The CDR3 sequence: CASSPRTGRSNQPQHF. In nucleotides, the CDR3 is TGTGCCAGCAGCCCCCGGACAGGGAGGTCAAATCAGCCCCAGCATTTT.

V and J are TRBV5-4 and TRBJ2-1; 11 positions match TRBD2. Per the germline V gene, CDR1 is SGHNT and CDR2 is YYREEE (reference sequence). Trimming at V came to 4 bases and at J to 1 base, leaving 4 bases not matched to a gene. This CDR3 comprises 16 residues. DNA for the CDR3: TGTGCCAGCAGCCTAACTAGCGGGGGATCCTACAATGAGCAGTTCTTC. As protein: CASSLTSGGSYNEQFF.

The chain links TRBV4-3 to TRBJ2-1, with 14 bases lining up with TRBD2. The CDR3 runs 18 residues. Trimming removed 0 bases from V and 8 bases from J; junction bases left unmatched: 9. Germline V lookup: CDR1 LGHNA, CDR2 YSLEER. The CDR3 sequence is CASSQDLGTSGSRDEQFF. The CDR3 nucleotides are TGCGCCAGCAGCCAAGATTTGGGGACTAGCGGGAGCAGGGATGAGCAGTTCTTC.